Listed here are 13 T cell receptor beta chains from one sample, sequenced in a study of shared clonotypes between healthy human individuals. Generated by immunoSEQ multiplex PCR, the TCRdb table keeps only in-frame clones and is missing some. The table includes some 1 million clones, approximately 72% detected once. Source material: memory CD4+ T cells sorted from blood. Subset indicated: CD45RA-negative fraction. The receptors shown here come from a man aged 18 to 29 in good health.

V and J are TRBV14 and TRBJ2-1; D is unclear. The CDR3 sequence is 14 residues long. The germline gives CDR1 SGHDN, CDR2 FVKESK. Trimming left V 0 bases short and J 12 bases short, with 15 bases between. The CDR3 spells CASSQDTVVGVQFF. CDR3 nucleotide sequence: TGTGCCAGCAGCCAAGACACAGTGGTGGGTGTGCAGTTCTTC.

This clone has more than one count but fewer than ten. V and J are TRBV13 and TRBJ1-6; D gene ambiguous. There are 13 residues in the CDR3. Trimming took 5 bases from V and 6 from J, leaving 8 bases between them. Germline V gene data show CDR1 as PRHDT and CDR2 as FYEKMQ (reference sequence). This chain's CDR3 is CASSNAGNSPLHF. For the CDR3, the DNA is TGTGCCAGCAGCAATGCGGGTAATTCACCCCTCCACTTT.

The rearrangement joins TRBV14 to TRBJ2-3; the D is unclear. Trimming shortened V by 4 bases and J by 10 bases, and 12 bases separated the two germline ends. The CDR3 contains 12 residues. CDR1 and CDR2 from the germline V gene are SGHDN and FVKESK. The CDR3 coding sequence is TGTGCCAGCAGCCCAGGACCAGTGCCGCAGTATTTT. Translated, it gives CASSPGPVPQYF.

V and J are TRBV30 and TRBJ1-2; 9 bases are a match to TRBD1. Germline lookup yields CDR1 GTSNPN and CDR2 SVGIG (reference sequence). V trimming: 3 bases; J trimming: 4 bases; junction bases outside the gene matches: 9. The CDR3 sequence is 15 residues long. The CDR3 sequence: CAWSLRDRDFYGYTF. As DNA, the CDR3 is TGTGCCTGGAGCCTCCGGGACAGGGACTTCTATGGCTACACCTTC.

The gene calls are TRBV7-2 and TRBJ1-2, with D perhaps TRBD1 (6 bases). This CDR3 comprises 13 residues. Germline lookup yields CDR1 SGHTA and CDR2 FQGNSA. Trimming stripped 3 bases from V and 4 bases from J, with 9 bases between. CDR3 DNA sequence: TGTGCCAGCAGCTTGGGACACTTCTATGGCTACACCTTC. Its protein product is CASSLGHFYGYTF.

The V and J genes are TRBV7-9 and TRBJ1-2, with a possible D match to TRBD1 (6 bases). This CDR3 has 14 residues. V shed 5 bases and J shed 0 bases, with 10 bases lying between them. Looked up from germline, CDR1 is SEHNR and CDR2 is FQNEAQ (reference sequence). In nucleotides, the CDR3 is TGTGCCAGCAGCCAGGACAGATCTAACTATGGCTACACCTTC. Protein product: CASSQDRSNYGYTF.

CDR3 nucleotide sequence: TGTGCCGGGGGGGGACAGGTTTACGAGCAGTACTTC. This codes for CAGGGQVYEQYF. This chain connects TRBV2 to TRBJ2-7; D perhaps matches TRBD1 (8 bases). The V gene lost 11 bases and the J gene lost 4 bases, with 15 bases spanning the gap. CDR1 and CDR2 from the germline V gene are SNHLY and FYNNEI. This CDR3 has 12 residues. The full variable domain, completed using reference TRBV2 and TRBJ2-7, is EPEVTQTPSHQVTQMGQEVILRCVPISNHLYFYWYRQILGQKVEFLVSFYNNEISEKSEIFDDQFSVERPDGSNFTLKIRSTKLEDSAMYFCAGGGQVYEQYFGPGTRLTVT.

The chain carries TRBV28 and TRBJ1-1; perhaps TRBD1 as D (5 bases). This CDR3 is 15 amino acids long. V lost 6 bases and J 7 bases, leaving 21 bases between the germline ends. Germline assignment: CDR1 MDHEN and CDR2 SYDVKM. The CDR3 loop is CASSPHRQPAGEAFF. CDR3 bases: TGTGCCAGCAGCCCCCATCGACAGCCGGCGGGTGAAGCTTTCTTT. Drawing the rest from reference TRBV28 and TRBJ1-1, the complete variable domain is DVKVTQSSRYLVKRTGEKVFLECVQDMDHENMFWYRQDPGLGLRLIYFSYDVKMKEKGDIPEGYSVSREKKERFSLILESASTNQTSMYLCASSPHRQPAGEAFFGQGTRLTVV.

This clone was seen a handful of times. This chain links TRBV5-1 with TRBJ2-2; 12 bases map to TRBD2. The CDR3 contains 15 residues. Germline CDR1 is SGHRS and CDR2 is YFSETQ. Losses at the gene ends were 7 bases for V and 4 bases for J; bases not matched to a gene: 5. This chain's CDR3 is CASHGLAGFTGELFF. The DNA for the CDR3 is TGCGCCAGCCACGGACTAGCGGGGTTCACCGGGGAGCTGTTTTTT.

The chain uses TRBV9 and TRBJ2-7; TRBD2 is a possible D gene (5 bases). Germline V gene sequence: CDR1 SGDLS, CDR2 YYNGEE. Trimming removed 2 bases from V and 4 bases from J, with 16 bases in between. The CDR3 length is 15 residues. The CDR3 protein is CASSVGSSYAYEQYF. CDR3 in DNA: TGTGCCAGCAGCGTTGGTTCTAGCTATGCTTACGAGCAGTACTTC.

This clone was counted between two and nine times. This sample includes further DNA sequences coding for the same CDR3. The rearrangement uses TRBV7-9 and TRBJ1-6; 7 bases align to TRBD1. V dropped 1 base and J dropped 7; count of bases not matched to a gene: 4. This CDR3 region has 15 residues. Germline V gene data show CDR1 as SEHNR and CDR2 as FQNEAQ (reference sequence). DNA of the CDR3: TGTGCCAGCAGCTTAGGTGGGACAGAGAATTCACCCCTCCACTTT. It specifies CASSLGGTENSPLHF.

This sequence joins TRBV30 and TRBJ1-4, with D hard to call. Germline CDR1 and CDR2: GTSNPN and SVGIG (reference sequence). This CDR3 has 11 amino acids. Trimming took 1 base from V and 8 from J, leaving 5 bases between them. The chain's CDR3 is CAWSGREKLFF. The CDR3 DNA reads as TGTGCCTGGAGTGGCCGGGAAAAACTGTTTTTT.

The rearrangement links TRBV5-1 to TRBJ2-1; TRBD1 is a possible D gene (6 bases). Germline assignment: CDR1 SGHRS and CDR2 YFSETQ. Trimming left V 2 bases short and J 6 bases short, with 12 bases between. This CDR3 spans 14 amino acids. CDR3 in DNA: TGCGCCAGCAGCTTCCGGACAGCAAGCAATGAGCAGTTCTTC. As protein: CASSFRTASNEQFF. Together with reference TRBV5-1 and TRBJ2-1, the CDR3 gives the full variable domain: KAGVTQTPRYLIKTRGQQVTLSCSPISGHRSVSWYQQTPGQGLQFLFEYFSETQRNKGNFPGRFSGRQFSNSRSEMNVSTLELGDSALYLCASSFRTASNEQFFGPGTRLTVL.